Below, 4 T cell receptor beta chains from the same sample are listed, as sequenced in a study of cytomegalovirus exposure and HLA in healthy donors. 13 Jbeta primers and 60 Vbeta primers were used for the PCR. Assay used: immunoSEQ multiplex PCR; TCRdb lists only in-frame clones, some missing. Its table records 35,000 or so clones. Input material: PBMCs. These receptors were collected from a man in his forties in good health and CMV-seropositive.

This chain links TRBV11-3 with TRBJ1-4; 8 nucleotides line up with TRBD1. V lost 1 base, J lost 8 bases, and 9 bases stayed unmatched. CDR1 is SGHNT, CDR2 YENEEA, per germline. This CDR3 is built from 16 residues. The CDR3 nucleotides read TGTGCCAGCAGCTTAGGAGTCCAGGGGGCGAACGAAAAACTGTTTTTT. It specifies CASSLGVQGANEKLFF.

This rearrangement joins TRBV11-3 to TRBJ2-1; D might be TRBD1 (5 bases). The germline gives CDR1 SGHNT, CDR2 YENEEA. This CDR3 is 15 amino acids long. The germline V and J ends were trimmed by 3 bases and 1 base, with 10 bases remaining between them. CDR3 coding DNA: TGTGCCAGCAGCTTGGGGCAAGGATCCTACAATGAGCAGTTCTTC. It is translated as CASSLGQGSYNEQFF.

The chain combines TRBV2 with TRBJ2-3; D is ambiguous. The germline V and J ends were trimmed by 1 base and 4 bases, with 9 bases remaining between them. The CDR3 extends over 14 amino acids. The germline V gene has CDR1 SNHLY and CDR2 FYNNEI. CDR3 amino acids: CASSEGAPADTQYF. The CDR3 coding sequence is TGTGCCAGCAGTGAAGGGGCCCCCGCAGATACGCAGTATTTT.

This rearrangement joins TRBV15 to TRBJ1-6, with D maybe TRBD1 (5 bases). Germline assignment: CDR1 LNHNV and CDR2 YYDKDF (reference sequence). There are 14 residues in the CDR3. V dropped 0 bases and J dropped 11 bases, with 11 bases sitting between them. The CDR3 spells CATSREVREAPLHF. The CDR3 DNA reads as TGTGCCACCAGCAGAGAGGTCAGGGAAGCACCCCTCCACTTT.